This TCR beta chain was sequenced in a study of regulatory T cells in long-lasting Graves disease. This clonotype was seen many times. Its antigen is undetermined. To make TCR beta libraries, researchers used iRepertoire HTBI primers and Arm-PCR of CDR3 regions. TCRdb re-called the multiplex PCR reads with MiXCR, one entry per CDR3 protein. This sample has about 540,000 distinct CDR3 sequences, with roughly 12% found just once. Study-wide findings and caveats: TRBV28, TRBJ1-2 and TRBJ2-5 were favored in persistent disease.

The CDR3 totals 15 residues. CDR1 is MDHEN and CDR2 is SYDVKM in the germline V gene. The ends lost 6 bases at V and 10 bases at J; junction bases unmatched: 9. Described time point: newly diagnosed GD, antithyroid drugs for less than 3 months. Extracted PBMC RNA gave rise to the TCR library. The sample also formed part of further work on T cells in Graves' hyperthyroidism and ophthalmopathy. That source reports: Investigators excluded patients with uncontrolled infection, other autoimmune disease, pregnancy or lactation. Each diagnosis drew on symptoms, thyroxine, TRAb, thyroid ultrasound and orbital computed tomography findings. Researchers ran a first-round RT-PCR on the TCR CDR3 using the HTBI primer set.

The sequenced sample was peripheral blood mononuclear cells (PBMCs), obtained at new diagnosis, from a patient treated with antithyroid drugs. This sequence originates from a young man with Graves disease. The rearrangement joins TRBV28 to TRBJ2-1; 13 nucleotides align to TRBD2. CDR3 coding DNA: TGTGCCAGCAGCCGTGGGACTAGCGGGAATGGAGAGCAGTTCTTC. Translated: CASSRGTSGNGEQFF.